Listed below are T cell receptor beta chains from one sample, sequenced in a study of T cell repertoires in aging, cancer and after chemotherapy. TCRdb itself ran the multiplex PCR reads through MiXCR, one entry per CDR3 protein. The sample has 2,500 to 3,500 distinct CDR3 sequences; around 20% are singletons. Sequencing was done on a sample of blood. These receptors came from a human donor with a solid tumor. CDR3s include the opening cysteine and the closing phenylalanine or tryptophan. D genes are given only for firm matches. The listing skips clone size in some rows; elsewhere it reads once, few, many or a size class.

cdr3_aa: CASSYPGTQRGSDTQYF
cdr3_nt: TGTGCCAGCAGCTACCCCGGGACACAAAGGGGCTCAGATACGCAGTATTTT
v_call: TRBV11-3
j_call: TRBJ2-3
d_call: -
clone_size: medium-sized

cdr3_aa: CASRATGETGELFF
cdr3_nt: TGTGCCAGCAGAGCCACAGGGGAGACCGGGGAGCTGTTTTTT
v_call: TRBV12-3/TRBV12-4
j_call: TRBJ2-2
d_call: TRBD1
clone_size: few

cdr3_aa: CASSLVGGGLTNEKLFF
cdr3_nt: TGCGCCAGCAGCTTGGTGGGGGGAGGCTTGACTAATGAAAAACTGTTTTTT
v_call: TRBV5-1
j_call: TRBJ1-4
d_call: -
clone_size: few

cdr3_aa: CSVRLAGGYEQYF
cdr3_nt: TGCAGCGTCCGACTAGCGGGGGGGTACGAGCAGTACTTC
v_call: TRBV29-1
j_call: TRBJ2-7
d_call: TRBD2
clone_size: large

cdr3_aa: CASSPSDRGFSEAFF
cdr3_nt: TGTGCCAGCAGTCCTTCGGACAGGGGGTTCTCTGAAGCTTTCTTT
v_call: TRBV25-1
j_call: TRBJ1-1
d_call: TRBD1
clone_size: -

cdr3_aa: CSASPPGQFNEKLFF
cdr3_nt: TGCAGTGCTTCCCCACCGGGACAGTTTAATGAAAAACTGTTTTTT
v_call: TRBV20-1
j_call: TRBJ1-4
d_call: TRBD1
clone_size: medium-sized

cdr3_aa: CAWSPFTYEQYF
cdr3_nt: TGTGCCTGGAGCCCGTTTACCTACGAGCAGTACTTC
v_call: TRBV30
j_call: TRBJ2-7
d_call: -
clone_size: -

cdr3_aa: CASSYRGLDTEAFF
cdr3_nt: TGTGCCAGCAGTTACAGGGGGCTTGACACTGAAGCTTTCTTT
v_call: TRBV6-2/TRBV6-3
j_call: TRBJ1-1
d_call: TRBD1
clone_size: few

cdr3_aa: CSATSGGALNEQFF
cdr3_nt: TGCAGTGCCACTAGCGGGGGGGCTCTCAATGAGCAGTTCTTC
v_call: TRBV20-1
j_call: TRBJ2-1
d_call: TRBD2
clone_size: few

cdr3_aa: CASSLTRGGEQYF
cdr3_nt: TGTGCCAGCAGTTTAACTCGGGGAGGGGAGCAGTACTTC
v_call: TRBV12-3/TRBV12-4
j_call: TRBJ2-7
d_call: TRBD2
clone_size: few

cdr3_aa: CASSLMGETQYF
cdr3_nt: TGTGCCAGCAGCTTGATGGGGGAGACCCAGTACTTC
v_call: TRBV7-9
j_call: TRBJ2-5
d_call: -
clone_size: medium-sized

cdr3_aa: CASSVTGGLNTEAFF
cdr3_nt: TGTGCCAGTAGTGTGACAGGGGGCTTGAACACTGAAGCTTTCTTT
v_call: TRBV19
j_call: TRBJ1-1
d_call: TRBD1
clone_size: medium-sized

cdr3_aa: CASSIGLAGTDTQYF
cdr3_nt: TGTGCCAGTAGTATAGGACTAGCGGGCACAGATACGCAGTATTTT
v_call: TRBV19
j_call: TRBJ2-3
d_call: TRBD2
clone_size: medium-sized

cdr3_aa: CASSLDNSPLHF
cdr3_nt: TGTGCCAGCAGCCTCGACAATTCACCCCTCCACTTT
v_call: TRBV7-9
j_call: TRBJ1-6
d_call: -
clone_size: medium-sized

cdr3_aa: CASSLARGRDTQYF
cdr3_nt: TGCGCCAGCAGCCTGGCCCGGGGACGGGATACGCAGTATTTT
v_call: TRBV4-1
j_call: TRBJ2-3
d_call: -
clone_size: -

cdr3_aa: CASSLDGHPKETQYF
cdr3_nt: TGTGCCAGCAGCTTAGATGGCCATCCGAAGGAGACCCAGTACTTC
v_call: TRBV11-3
j_call: TRBJ2-5
d_call: -
clone_size: medium-sized

cdr3_aa: CASSQTGFYEQYF
cdr3_nt: TGCGCCAGCAGCCAGACAGGGTTCTACGAGCAGTACTTC
v_call: TRBV5-1
j_call: TRBJ2-7
d_call: TRBD1
clone_size: few

cdr3_aa: CASSQVGQGNTGELFF
cdr3_nt: TGCGCCAGCAGCCAAGTAGGGCAGGGTAACACCGGGGAGCTGTTTTTT
v_call: TRBV4-3
j_call: TRBJ2-2
d_call: -
clone_size: -

cdr3_aa: CAWYPSWGVYGYTF
cdr3_nt: TGTGCCTGGTACCCCTCATGGGGGGTATATGGCTACACCTTC
v_call: TRBV30
j_call: TRBJ1-2
d_call: -
clone_size: medium-sized

cdr3_aa: CASRGGGGQPQHF
cdr3_nt: TGTGCCAGCAGGGGGGGGGGAGGACAGCCCCAGCATTTT
v_call: TRBV7-2
j_call: TRBJ1-5
d_call: -
clone_size: medium-sized

cdr3_aa: CASSSLRTGGSGNEAFF
cdr3_nt: TGTGCCAGCAGTTCCCTCCGGACAGGGGGCAGTGGCAATGAAGCTTTCTTT
v_call: TRBV27
j_call: TRBJ1-1
d_call: TRBD1
clone_size: -

cdr3_aa: CASSYPDTEAFF
cdr3_nt: TGTGCCAGCAGTTACCCAGACACTGAAGCTTTCTTT
v_call: TRBV6-5
j_call: TRBJ1-1
d_call: -
clone_size: -

cdr3_aa: CSARDLGVEGSYNEQFF
cdr3_nt: TGCAGTGCTAGAGATTTGGGCGTCGAAGGGTCCTACAATGAGCAGTTCTTC
v_call: TRBV20-1
j_call: TRBJ2-1
d_call: -
clone_size: -

cdr3_aa: CASSVSLGDSPLHF
cdr3_nt: TGTGCCAGCAGCGTTAGCCTGGGGGATTCACCCCTCCACTTT
v_call: TRBV9
j_call: TRBJ1-6
d_call: -
clone_size: -

cdr3_aa: CASSIWTLNTEAFF
cdr3_nt: TGTGCCAGTAGTATTTGGACTTTGAACACTGAAGCTTTCTTT
v_call: TRBV19
j_call: TRBJ1-1
d_call: -
clone_size: -

cdr3_aa: CASSFPKGVTQYF
cdr3_nt: TGTGCCAGCAGCTTCCCCAAGGGGGTAACCCAGTACTTC
v_call: TRBV7-2
j_call: TRBJ2-5
d_call: -
clone_size: -

cdr3_aa: CASSPHSGQGVFGYTF
cdr3_nt: TGCGCCAGCAGCCCTCACTCGGGACAGGGAGTTTTTGGCTACACCTTC
v_call: TRBV4-1
j_call: TRBJ1-2
d_call: TRBD1
clone_size: -

cdr3_aa: CASSYTRPGQGRVSGNTIYF
cdr3_nt: TGTGCCAGCAGTTATACCCGACCGGGACAGGGGAGGGTCTCTGGAAACACCATATATTTT
v_call: TRBV6-5
j_call: TRBJ1-3
d_call: TRBD1
clone_size: -

cdr3_aa: CASSSGWKNQPQHF
cdr3_nt: TGTGCCAGCAGCTCAGGGTGGAAGAATCAGCCCCAGCATTTT
v_call: TRBV7-2
j_call: TRBJ1-5
d_call: -
clone_size: -

cdr3_aa: CASSPLNEKLFF
cdr3_nt: TGTGCCAGCAGTCCCCTGAATGAAAAACTGTTTTTT
v_call: TRBV6-2/TRBV6-3
j_call: TRBJ1-4
d_call: -
clone_size: few

cdr3_aa: CSVYILQGAGANVLTF
cdr3_nt: TGCAGCGTTTACATTTTACAGGGGGCAGGGGCCAACGTCCTGACTTTC
v_call: TRBV29-1
j_call: TRBJ2-6
d_call: TRBD1
clone_size: medium-sized

cdr3_aa: CASSIPGALNTGELFF
cdr3_nt: TGTGCCAGTAGTATACCGGGGGCCTTAAACACCGGGGAGCTGTTTTTT
v_call: TRBV19
j_call: TRBJ2-2
d_call: -
clone_size: medium-sized

cdr3_aa: CADYSYSNQPQHF
cdr3_nt: TGTGCCGACTACTCTTATAGCAATCAGCCCCAGCATTTT
v_call: TRBV5-6
j_call: TRBJ1-5
d_call: -
clone_size: few

cdr3_aa: CSANRGGTADTQYF
cdr3_nt: TGCAGTGCTAACCGGGGCGGGACCGCAGATACGCAGTATTTT
v_call: TRBV20-1
j_call: TRBJ2-3
d_call: -
clone_size: medium-sized

cdr3_aa: CASSRTSGGATGDEQFF
cdr3_nt: TGTGCCAGCAGCAGGACTAGCGGGGGGGCCACAGGAGATGAGCAGTTCTTC
v_call: TRBV11-2
j_call: TRBJ2-1
d_call: TRBD2
clone_size: once

cdr3_aa: CASSQDRHGQVWGTEAFF
cdr3_nt: TGCGCCAGCAGCCAAGACCGACATGGGCAGGTTTGGGGCACTGAAGCTTTCTTT
v_call: TRBV4-3
j_call: TRBJ1-1
d_call: -
clone_size: few

cdr3_aa: CASSPGQTSYGYTF
cdr3_nt: TGTGCCAGCTCACCGGGACAGACTTCCTATGGCTACACCTTC
v_call: TRBV18
j_call: TRBJ1-2
d_call: TRBD1
clone_size: once

cdr3_aa: CASTSMGGENTEAFF
cdr3_nt: TGTGCCAGCACCTCAATGGGAGGGGAGAACACTGAAGCTTTCTTT
v_call: TRBV12-3/TRBV12-4
j_call: TRBJ1-1
d_call: -
clone_size: few

cdr3_aa: CASSSGRGGGSEQFF
cdr3_nt: TGTGCTAGCAGCTCTGGGCGTGGAGGGGGCAGCGAGCAGTTCTTC
v_call: TRBV7-7
j_call: TRBJ2-1
d_call: -
clone_size: -

cdr3_aa: CASSSTENYGYTF
cdr3_nt: TGTGCCAGTAGTAGTACAGAGAACTATGGCTACACCTTC
v_call: TRBV19
j_call: TRBJ1-2
d_call: -
clone_size: large

cdr3_aa: CASSPGQTDEQYF
cdr3_nt: TGCGCCAGCAGCCCGGGACAGACGGACGAGCAGTACTTC
v_call: TRBV5-1
j_call: TRBJ2-7
d_call: TRBD1
clone_size: -

cdr3_aa: CSARQGTEAFF
cdr3_nt: TGCAGTGCTCGACAGGGTACTGAAGCTTTCTTT
v_call: TRBV20-1
j_call: TRBJ1-1
d_call: TRBD1
clone_size: medium-sized